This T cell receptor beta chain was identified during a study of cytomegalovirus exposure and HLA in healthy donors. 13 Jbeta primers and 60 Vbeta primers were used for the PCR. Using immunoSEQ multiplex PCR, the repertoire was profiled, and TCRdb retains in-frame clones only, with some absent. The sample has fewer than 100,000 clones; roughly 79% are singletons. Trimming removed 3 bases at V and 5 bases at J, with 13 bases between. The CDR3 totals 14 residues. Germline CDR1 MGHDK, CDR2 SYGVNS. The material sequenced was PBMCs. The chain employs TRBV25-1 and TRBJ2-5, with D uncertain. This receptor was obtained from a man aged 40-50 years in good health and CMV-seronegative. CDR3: CASSETGWRETQYF. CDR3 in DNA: TGTGCCAGCAGTGAGACGGGTTGGCGCGAGACCCAGTACTTC.